This passage covers 13 T cell receptor beta chains from one sample sequenced in a study of blood T cell repertoires in COVID-19. Sequencing was performed with immunoSEQ multiplex PCR; in TCRdb, only in-frame clones are kept and a portion is missing. The sample carries some 290,000 clones, 83% recorded once. The specimen was peripheral blood. These receptors came from a man between 60 and 70 years old who had recovered from COVID-19.

The chain couples TRBV6-6 to TRBJ1-4; 9 positions agree with TRBD1. The J segment lost 8 bases and the V segment lost 8 bases, leaving 9 bases of the junction unmatched. The CDR3 has 14 amino acids. Looked up from germline, CDR1 is MNHNY and CDR2 is SVGAGI (reference sequence). CDR3 in DNA: TGTGCCAGCTCCCCGGACAGGGGTGGAGAAAAACTGTTTTTT. Residues: CASSPDRGGEKLFF.

V usage is TRBV18 and J usage is TRBJ1-2; D unclear. This CDR3 has 15 amino acids. Germline CDR1 KGHSH, CDR2 LQKENI. Between the trimmed V and J ends, which lost 2 bases and 6 bases, there was a span of 16 bases. DNA for the CDR3: TGTGCCAGCTCACCAACACGGGGAGGAGGGCATGGCTACACCTTC. This sequence encodes CASSPTRGGGHGYTF. The whole variable domain, filled in from reference TRBV18 and TRBJ1-2, reads NAGVMQNPRHLVRRRGQEARLRCSPMKGHSHVYWYRQLPEEGLKFMVYLQKENIIDESGMPKERFSAEFPKEGPSILRIQQVVRGDSAAYFCASSPTRGGGHGYTFGSGTRLTVV.

This clone was observed a handful of times. The chain employs TRBV7-9 and TRBJ2-2; 11 nucleotides line up with TRBD2. This CDR3 is built from 16 residues. Looked up from germline, CDR1 is SEHNR and CDR2 is FQNEAQ (reference sequence). The V segment lost 4 bases and the J segment 5 bases; nucleotides outside the gene matches: 6. CDR3 sequence (DNA): TGTGCCAGCAGCTCGCCTAGCGGGAGGAATACCGGGGAGCTGTTTTTT. This sequence encodes CASSSPSGRNTGELFF.

This chain uses TRBV5-6 with TRBJ1-2; D is perhaps TRBD1 (5 bases). The CDR3 is 13 residues long. The germline gives CDR1 SGHDT, CDR2 YYEEEE. The V and J ends lost 6 bases and 2 bases respectively, with 11 bases between them. CDR3 region: CASTTRQNYGYTF. CDR3 sequence (DNA): TGTGCCAGCACAACAAGACAGAACTATGGCTACACCTTC.

The chain is built from TRBV5-1 and TRBJ2-1, with TRBD2 matching 10 bases. The CDR3 has 16 amino acids. CDR1 and CDR2 (germline): SGHRS, YFSETQ. Trimming cost V 1 base and J 7 bases; bases outside gene matches: 8. CDR3 in amino acids: CASSLRLAGVGNEQFF. CDR3 sequence (DNA): TGCGCCAGCAGCTTGCGGCTAGCGGGAGTGGGGAATGAGCAGTTCTTC.

CDR3 residues: CATSTGGGNQPQHF. As DNA, the CDR3 is TGTGCCACCTCGACAGGGGGTGGCAATCAGCCCCAGCATTTT. The chain joins TRBV2 to TRBJ1-5, with 9 bases aligning to TRBD1. The V and J ends lost 10 bases and 2 bases, in that order; junction bases with no gene match: 6. CDR1 SNHLY and CDR2 FYNNEI come from the germline V gene. The CDR3 is made up of 14 amino acids.

The gene calls are TRBV18 and TRBJ2-1, with unresolved D. From germline, CDR1 is KGHSH and CDR2 LQKENI. CDR3 size: 13 residues. V lost 3 bases and J lost 3, with 6 bases in between. CDR3 bases: TGTGCCAGCTCACCCCAGAACTACAATGAGCAGTTCTTC. This gives the protein CASSPQNYNEQFF.

The J gene is TRBJ2-1, the V gene TRBV5-4, with 11 bases aligning to TRBD2. After removal of 0 bases from V and 6 bases from J, the junction contained 2 bases not matched to a gene. The CDR3 is made up of 15 amino acids. Germline CDR1 is SGHNT and CDR2 is YYREEE (reference sequence). This CDR3 reads CASSLVSGGANEQFF. The DNA of the CDR3 is TGTGCCAGCAGCTTGGTTAGCGGGGGGGCCAATGAGCAGTTCTTC.

This clone was detected only once. This rearrangement joins TRBV28 to TRBJ1-2; a weak D match, TRBD1 (5 bases). Germline-derived CDR1 and CDR2 are MDHEN and SYDVKM. Trimming stripped 3 bases from V and 4 bases from J, with 12 bases between. The CDR3 is 14 residues long. The CDR3 here is CASSLAGLGYGYTF. The CDR3 coding sequence is TGTGCCAGCAGTTTGGCGGGGCTGGGCTATGGCTACACCTTC.

The chain carries TRBV6-6 and TRBJ1-1; possible D gene TRBD1, 6 bases. The CDR3 runs 13 residues. Germline V gives CDR1 MNHNY, CDR2 SVGAGI (reference sequence). V was trimmed by 6 bases and J by 3 bases, leaving 11 bases between them. CDR3 loop: CASSPRQDTEAFF. As DNA, the CDR3 is TGTGCCAGCAGCCCTCGACAGGACACTGAAGCTTTCTTT.

The genes are TRBV10-2 and TRBJ2-2; D may be TRBD1 (5 bases). Trimming removed 2 bases from V and 7 bases from J, with 17 bases in between. This CDR3 contains 16 residues. The germline gives CDR1 WSHSY, CDR2 SAAADI. Here the CDR3 reads CASSETRVRMSGELFF. In DNA form, the CDR3 reads TGCGCCAGCAGTGAGACCAGGGTGAGGATGAGCGGGGAGCTGTTTTTT.

The genes are TRBV3-1 (or the pseudogene TRBV3-2) and TRBJ1-2; D not certain. The ends were cut back, 4 bases at V and 4 bases at J, with 16 bases in the middle. The CDR3 sequence is 15 residues long. CDR1 and CDR2 (germline): LGHDT, YNNKEL (reference sequence). This chain's CDR3 is CASSLETSPPYGYTF. In nucleotides, the CDR3 is TGTGCCAGCAGCCTTGAGACATCGCCCCCCTATGGCTACACCTTC.

This chain links TRBV6-1 with TRBJ2-7; 8 bases align to TRBD1. Germline loops: CDR1 MNHNS, CDR2 SASEGT. V dropped 3 bases and J dropped 3; count of bases not matched to a gene: 7. This CDR3 spans 15 amino acids. For the CDR3, the DNA is TGTGCCAGCAGTGAGGGGCAGGGGGCGTTCTACGAGCAGTACTTC. Protein: CASSEGQGAFYEQYF.